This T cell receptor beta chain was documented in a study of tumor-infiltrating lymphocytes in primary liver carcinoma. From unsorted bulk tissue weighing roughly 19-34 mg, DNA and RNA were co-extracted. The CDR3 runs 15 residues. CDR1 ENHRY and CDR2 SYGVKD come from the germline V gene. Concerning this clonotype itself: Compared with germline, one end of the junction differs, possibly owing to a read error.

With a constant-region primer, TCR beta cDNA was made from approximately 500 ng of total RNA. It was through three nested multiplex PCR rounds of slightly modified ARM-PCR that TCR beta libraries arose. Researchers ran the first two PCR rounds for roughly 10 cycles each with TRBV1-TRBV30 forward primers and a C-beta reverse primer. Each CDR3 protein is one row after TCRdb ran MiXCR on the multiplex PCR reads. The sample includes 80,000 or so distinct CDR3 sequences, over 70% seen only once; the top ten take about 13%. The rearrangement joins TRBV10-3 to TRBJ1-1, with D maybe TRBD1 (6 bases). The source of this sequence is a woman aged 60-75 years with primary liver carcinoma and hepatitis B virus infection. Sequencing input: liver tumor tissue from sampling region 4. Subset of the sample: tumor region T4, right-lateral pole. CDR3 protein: CAISEPQGLDIEASF. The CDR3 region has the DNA TGTGCCATCAGTGAACCACAGGGTTTAGACATTGAAGCTTCCTTT.